A selection of T cell receptor beta chains follows, all from one sample in a study of T cells after yellow fever vaccination. MiXCR was run by TCRdb on the 5' RACE reads, yielding one entry per CDR3 protein. This sample yields hundreds of thousands of distinct CDR3 sequences, of which roughly 13% are seen a single time; over 12% belongs to the top ten. Here the sequenced sample was PBMCs, taken on the day of the yellow fever booster vaccination. The receptors stem from a man aged 25 to 45 who received the YFV17D yellow fever vaccine. Both conserved end residues are part of each CDR3. Fields, in order: clone size, CDR3 length, D gene, V gene, J gene, CDR3 protein, CDR3 DNA. D genes are given only for firm matches. The size field is filled for only some rows; it gives once, few, many or a size class.

.	15	TRBD2	TRBV19	TRBJ2-1	CASSIGSSGRYEQFF	TGTGCCAGTAGTATCGGGTCTAGCGGGAGGTATGAGCAGTTCTTC
.	16	TRBD2	TRBV5-1	TRBJ2-1	CASSMGTSGRSNEQFF	TGCGCCAGCAGCATGGGAACTAGCGGGAGGAGCAATGAGCAGTTCTTC
few	14	.	TRBV7-9	TRBJ2-5	CASSLWLDQETQYF	TGTGCCAGCAGCTTATGGCTAGACCAAGAGACCCAGTACTTC
many	13	.	TRBV9	TRBJ2-5	CASSVALDETQYF	TGTGCCAGCAGCGTAGCTTTAGACGAGACCCAGTACTTC
few	15	.	TRBV5-6	TRBJ2-7	CASSFSLIQEDEQYF	TGTGCCAGCAGCTTTAGTTTAATACAGGAGGACGAGCAGTACTTC
.	12	.	TRBV6-4	TRBJ1-5	CASRFRNQPQHF	TGTGCCAGCAGATTCAGGAATCAGCCCCAGCATTTT
.	15	.	TRBV27	TRBJ2-6	CASSYVGSGANVLTF	TGTGCCAGCTCCTACGTCGGGTCTGGGGCCAACGTCCTGACTTTC
.	13	.	TRBV7-2	TRBJ1-2	CASSLPGSYGYTF	TGTGCCAGCAGCTTGCCAGGTAGCTATGGCTACACCTTC
few	16	TRBD2	TRBV28	TRBJ2-1	CASSFLAGGNYNEQFF	TGTGCCAGCAGTTTTCTAGCGGGAGGGAATTACAATGAGCAGTTCTTC
few	15	TRBD2	TRBV3-1	TRBJ2-4	CASSKQTSSVNIQYF	TGTGCCAGCAGCAAACAGACTAGCTCGGTAAACATTCAGTACTTC
many	13	.	TRBV12-3/TRBV12-4	TRBJ2-5	CASSSGIGETQYF	TGTGCCAGCAGTTCCGGGATTGGGGAGACCCAGTACTTC
.	16	.	TRBV7-2	TRBJ2-7	CASSLDRQSSSYEQYF	TGTGCCAGCAGCTTAGACAGGCAGTCTAGCTCCTACGAGCAGTACTTC
few	15	.	TRBV10-2	TRBJ2-2	CASPGLAPNTGELFF	TGCGCCAGCCCAGGGCTAGCTCCGAACACCGGGGAGCTGTTTTTT
few	16	.	TRBV30	TRBJ1-5	CAWSTGGDVSNQPQHF	TGTGCCTGGAGCACCGGGGGGGATGTGAGCAATCAGCCCCAGCATTTT
.	13	.	TRBV15	TRBJ2-7	CATSRDQPREQYF	TGTGCCACCAGCAGAGATCAACCCCGGGAGCAGTACTTC
few	17	.	TRBV10-2	TRBJ2-1	CASSSQSAPTIGDEQFF	TGCGCCAGCAGTTCTCAAAGCGCACCCACCATTGGAGATGAGCAGTTCTTC
.	14	.	TRBV5-4	TRBJ2-1	CASSPYIERNEQFF	TGTGCCAGCAGCCCTTATATAGAGAGGAATGAGCAGTTCTTC
.	20	TRBD2	TRBV7-8	TRBJ2-1	CASSLALERSGRSAGDEQFF	TGTGCCAGCAGCTTAGCGCTAGAGCGGAGCGGGAGGTCGGCGGGCGATGAGCAGTTCTTC
few	12	.	TRBV29-1	TRBJ2-4	CSVGLAKNIQYF	TGCAGCGTTGGTTTAGCCAAAAACATTCAGTACTTC
.	15	.	TRBV5-4	TRBJ2-2	CASSLKQMLGGELFF	TGTGCCAGCAGCTTGAAACAGATGTTGGGCGGGGAGCTGTTTTTT
.	15	.	TRBV27	TRBJ2-1	CASSPSKGAYNEQFF	TGTGCCAGCAGTCCCTCTAAGGGGGCCTACAATGAGCAGTTCTTC
few	17	.	TRBV15	TRBJ1-4	CATGTSLGAGPDEKLFF	TGTGCCACCGGTACGAGTTTGGGTGCGGGCCCAGATGAAAAACTGTTTTTT
.	15	.	TRBV9	TRBJ1-1	CASSHTGTQNTEAFF	TGTGCCAGCAGCCATACCGGGACCCAGAACACTGAAGCTTTCTTT
few	14	.	TRBV7-2	TRBJ2-7	CASSNSPGPYEQYF	TGTGCCAGCAGCAATTCCCCGGGCCCCTACGAGCAGTACTTC
few	14	.	TRBV19	TRBJ1-1	CASQGGIMNTEAFF	TGTGCCAGTCAAGGTGGGATTATGAACACTGAAGCTTTCTTT
.	14	.	TRBV4-1	TRBJ2-3	CASSTEDGTDTQYF	TGCGCCAGCAGTACGGAAGATGGCACAGATACGCAGTATTTT
.	15	.	TRBV7-2	TRBJ2-7	CASSSQGGGWDEQYF	TGTGCCAGCAGCTCCCAGGGAGGCGGGTGGGACGAGCAGTACTTC
many	16	.	TRBV21-1	TRBJ2-2	CASSKALATNTGELFF	TGTGCCAGCAGCAAAGCGCTGGCGACGAACACCGGGGAGCTGTTTTTT
.	15	.	TRBV7-9	TRBJ1-5	CASSSSRASNQPQHF	TGTGCCAGCAGCTCCTCCCGGGCTAGCAATCAGCCCCAGCATTTT
.	16	TRBD2	TRBV12-3/TRBV12-4	TRBJ2-1	CASSPDGEGYYNEQFF	TGTGCCAGCAGCCCCGATGGGGAGGGTTACTACAATGAGCAGTTCTTC
few	15	TRBD2	TRBV12-3/TRBV12-4	TRBJ2-7	CASTILAGGPHEQYF	TGTGCCAGCACCATACTAGCGGGAGGGCCCCACGAGCAGTACTTC
few	10	.	TRBV25-1	TRBJ1-2	CATDSGGYTF	TGTGCCACCGATTCCGGGGGCTACACCTTC
few	15	TRBD2	TRBV4-3	TRBJ2-1	CASSHGGTSLDEQFF	TGCGCCAGCAGCCATGGAGGGACTAGCCTTGATGAGCAGTTCTTC
few	16	TRBD1	TRBV7-2	TRBJ1-1	CASSLVGGQMNTEAFF	TGTGCCAGCAGCTTAGTGGGGGGACAGATGAACACTGAAGCTTTCTTT